What follows are 8 T cell receptor beta chains derived from one specimen sequenced in a study. Treg sorting used a CD4+CD25+CD127-/low gate. TCRdb independently ran MiXCR on the 5' RACE reads; one entry per CDR3 protein. The sample shows some 30,000 distinct CDR3 sequences, 27% of them seen only once. The sequenced sample was tumor-infiltrating Tregs sorted from the breast tumor. The receptors were sampled from a female donor with breast cancer.

As regards this clonotype: This may stem from a read error, because a much larger clone lies one nucleotide away. As the CDR3 is not closed by the conserved phenylalanine or tryptophan, this likely results from a read error. The chain has TRBV6-6 and TRBJ2-4; 7 bases agree with TRBD2. The CDR3 is 15 amino acids. From germline, CDR1 is MNHNY and CDR2 SVGAGI (reference sequence). With 2 bases clipped from V and 2 bases from J, the junction kept 3 bases outside the gene matches. The CDR3 nucleotides read TGTGCCAGCAGTTACGACGGGGGGACCAAAAACATTCAGTACATC. Residues: CASSYDGGTKNIQYI.

This clonotype was observed at least ten times. The chain uses TRBV29-1 and TRBJ2-7, with D possibly matching TRBD1 (7 bases). Between the trimmed V and J ends, which lost 6 bases and 1 base, there was a span of 16 bases. The CDR3 is made up of 14 amino acids. The germline V gene has CDR1 SQVTM and CDR2 ANQGSEA. The CDR3 loop reads CSVAPRGESYEQYF. The CDR3, as DNA: TGCAGCGTCGCCCCCAGGGGGGAGTCCTACGAGCAGTACTTC.

This clonotype showed up many times. This chain joins TRBV6-1 and TRBJ2-5, with D possibly TRBD1 on 5 matching bases. The ends were cut back, 6 bases at V and 4 bases at J, with 24 bases in the middle. The length of the CDR3 is 17 residues. CDR1 is MNHNS and CDR2 is SASEGT in the germline V gene. The CDR3 coding sequence is TGTGCCAGCAGGAAAAAGGGGTTCACAACGGCGTCAGAGACCCAGTACTTC. Amino acid sequence: CASRKKGFTTASETQYF.

The sample holds many counts of this clonotype. This sequence joins TRBV20-1 and TRBJ2-6; 7 nucleotides align to TRBD1. Losses at the gene ends were 3 bases for V and 4 bases for J; bases not matched to a gene: 6. This CDR3 region has 15 residues. Germline V gene lookup returns CDR1 DFQATT and CDR2 SNEGSKA (reference sequence). The CDR3 DNA is TGCAGTGCTAGCCGGACAGGCCCCGGGGCCAACGTCCTGACTTTC. Protein: CSASRTGPGANVLTF.

This clonotype showed up many times. The J gene is TRBJ1-5, the V gene TRBV6-6; D is unresolved. The CDR3 extends over 13 amino acids. Germline CDR1 is MNHNY and CDR2 is SVGAGI (reference sequence). Between the trimmed V and J ends, which lost 2 bases and 3 bases, there was a span of 5 bases. CDR3 loop: CASSYRDNQPQHF. In DNA, the CDR3 is TGTGCCAGCAGTTACAGGGACAATCAGCCCCAGCATTTT.

There are a few counts of this clonotype. This chain uses TRBV19 with TRBJ2-1; 7 nucleotides line up with TRBD2. CDR1 LNHDA and CDR2 SQIVND come from the germline V gene (reference sequence). Germline trimming cut 7 bases from V and 7 bases from J; bases unmatched to any gene: 19. CDR3 length: 17 amino acids. The CDR3 DNA reads as TGTGCCAGTAATCCCATAAAGGGTCGCGGGAGTCAGAATGAGCAGTTCTTC. This encodes CASNPIKGRGSQNEQFF.

The gene calls are TRBV5-5 and TRBJ2-7; D remains ambiguous. Germline V CDR1 and CDR2: SGHKS, YYEKEE (reference sequence). The CDR3 extends over 15 amino acids. The V end lost 0 bases, the J end lost 1 base, and 11 bases lay between the germline ends. Here the CDR3 reads CASSLGKAASYEQYF. CDR3 nucleotide sequence: TGTGCCAGCAGCTTGGGGAAGGCCGCTTCCTACGAGCAGTACTTC.

In this sample, this clonotype turned up a few times. The V call is TRBV2, the J call TRBJ1-1; weak D call: TRBD1 (5 bases). V gave up 6 bases and J gave up 1 base, with 9 bases separating them. The CDR3 contains 13 residues. Per germline, CDR1 SNHLY and CDR2 FYNNEI. CDR3 sequence: CASRATGNTEAFF. DNA for the CDR3: TGTGCCAGCAGAGCCACAGGGAACACTGAAGCTTTCTTT.